Sequencing of this T cell receptor beta chain was carried out in a study of T-cell memory formation after mild COVID-19. Turning to the study itself: The TCR clusters were mostly specific to one donor.

CDR3 length: 14 residues. V was shortened by 7 bases and J by 5 bases, with 15 bases between the two germline ends. TCRdb itself ran the 5' RACE reads through MiXCR, one entry per CDR3 protein. The top ten hold around 13% of the sample, which has about 540,000 distinct CDR3 sequences, about a fifth seen once. The sample taken for sequencing was PBMCs or a T cell subset sorted from them (not recorded which). The J gene is TRBJ1-5, the V gene TRBV12-3 or TRBV12-4, with D perhaps matching TRBD1 (5 bases). This receptor was obtained from an adult woman who had mild COVID-19 (a few samples of this study predate the infection). Cell type and time point are not known. The CDR3 DNA reads as TGTGCCAGCATGAGCGGGGGGGGGGATCAGCCCCAGCATTTT. Translating it yields CASMSGGGDQPQHF.